The 17 T cell receptor beta chains presented below share a single source sample, sequenced in a study of blood T cell repertoires in COVID-19. Clones were sequenced by immunoSEQ multiplex PCR, and TCRdb holds only the in-frame ones, with some missing. The table shows 55,000 to 75,000 clones, with 80% to 90% occurring only once. What was sequenced was peripheral blood. Source of these receptors: a human donor in a cohort sampled during active COVID-19.

The V and J genes are TRBV7-2 and TRBJ1-5; D might be TRBD1 (5 bases). Germline V gene lookup returns CDR1 SGHTA and CDR2 FQGNSA. Between the trimmed V and J ends, which lost 10 bases and 0 bases, there was a span of 13 bases. This CDR3 contains 14 residues. This CDR3 is CATGGGGSNQPQHF. In nucleotides, the CDR3 is TGTGCCACCGGGGGGGGTGGTAGCAATCAGCCCCAGCATTTT.

This chain uses TRBV21-1 with TRBJ2-1; the table gives TRBD2 as D, unverified against the DNA. TRBV21-1 is a pseudogene segment. The CDR3 extends over 15 amino acids. As DNA, the CDR3 is TGTGCCAGCAGCAAACCGACTAGCGGGAAAGGTGAGCAGTTCTTC. This codes for CASSKPTSGKGEQFF.

This chain joins TRBV5-1 and TRBJ1-1; 9 bases line up with TRBD1. Looked up from germline, CDR1 is SGHRS and CDR2 is YFSETQ. V was pared by 6 bases and J by 4 bases, with 4 bases of the junction left unmatched. The CDR3 contains 13 residues. CDR3 sequence: CASTTTGGTEAFF. DNA of the CDR3: TGCGCCAGCACCACGACAGGGGGCACTGAAGCTTTCTTT. Full variable domain (rest looked up from reference TRBV5-1 and TRBJ1-1): KAGVTQTPRYLIKTRGQQVTLSCSPISGHRSVSWYQQTPGQGLQFLFEYFSETQRNKGNFPGRFSGRQFSNSRSEMNVSTLELGDSALYLCASTTTGGTEAFFGQGTRLTVV.

J is TRBJ2-3 and V is TRBV28; 14 nucleotides agree with TRBD2. Per germline, CDR1 MDHEN and CDR2 SYDVKM. The CDR3 has 16 amino acids. With V trimmed by 6 bases and J by 5 bases, 7 bases remained unmatched. CDR3 sequence reads: CASRGLAGVEGDTQYF. The CDR3 coding sequence is TGTGCCAGCAGGGGACTAGCGGGAGTAGAAGGAGATACGCAGTATTTT.

The rearrangement links TRBV28 to TRBJ1-6; D not certain. Trimming took off 5 bases at V and 11 bases at J, with 10 bases between the two ends. This CDR3 region has 12 residues. Germline V CDR1 and CDR2: MDHEN, SYDVKM. CDR3 DNA sequence: TGTGCCAGCAGTGGTCCGGGGACACCCCTCCACTTT. Protein: CASSGPGTPLHF.

The chain has TRBV28 and TRBJ1-1, with D unresolved. Between the trimmed V and J ends, which lost 2 bases and 0 bases, there was a span of 4 bases. Per germline, CDR1 MDHEN and CDR2 SYDVKM. The CDR3 length is 13 residues. The DNA of the CDR3 is TGTGCCAGCAGTTTACAGGTGAACACTGAAGCTTTCTTT. Translation gives CASSLQVNTEAFF.

V usage is TRBV27 and J usage is TRBJ2-7, with 7 positions matching TRBD2. Germline V gene sequence: CDR1 MNHEY, CDR2 SMNVEV (reference sequence). The V gene end was trimmed by 2 bases and the J gene end by 6 bases; junction bases not matched to a gene: 4. The CDR3 is made up of 13 amino acids. CDR3 amino acids: CASSLIPGGEQYF. Here the CDR3 DNA reads TGTGCCAGCAGTTTAATACCGGGGGGCGAGCAGTACTTC.

The rearrangement links TRBV5-6 to TRBJ2-4; 14 nucleotides align to TRBD2. The CDR3 has 16 amino acids. With 2 bases clipped from V and 8 bases from J, the junction kept 6 bases outside the gene matches. Germline CDR1 reads SGHDT; CDR2 reads YYEEEE. As DNA, the CDR3 is TGTGCCAGCAGCTTCCGACTAGCGGGAGGGCAGGACATTCAGTACTTC. Its protein is CASSFRLAGGQDIQYF. The full variable domain, completed using reference TRBV5-6 and TRBJ2-4, is DAGVTQSPTHLIKTRGQQVTLRCSPKSGHDTVSWYQQALGQGPQFIFQYYEEEERQRGNFPDRFSGHQFPNYSSELNVNALLLGDSALYLCASSFRLAGGQDIQYFGAGTRLSVL.

This chain joins TRBV7-2 and TRBJ2-7, with TRBD1 as a possible D gene (6 bases). CDR1 and CDR2 (germline): SGHTA, FQGNSA. V dropped 5 bases and J dropped 0 bases, with 14 bases sitting between them. The CDR3 contains 15 residues. As DNA, the CDR3 is TGTGCCAGCAGCCGGGACACACGGAGCTCCTACGAGCAGTACTTC. Translation: CASSRDTRSSYEQYF.

The CDR3 DNA sequence: TGTGCCAGCACGGAGGACAGGGGATCCTACGAGCAGTACTTC. It specifies CASTEDRGSYEQYF. The chain is built from TRBV6-5 and TRBJ2-7; TRBD1 matches 9 bases. This CDR3 is 14 amino acids long. The V gene's germline CDR1 is MNHEY and CDR2 SVGAGI. V lost 7 bases to trimming and J lost 1 base; unmatched junction nucleotides: 5.

The chain couples TRBV28 to TRBJ1-3, with a possible D match to TRBD1 (6 bases). V was shortened by 2 bases and J by 4 bases, with 24 bases between the two germline ends. Germline CDR1 MDHEN, CDR2 SYDVKM. The CDR3 sequence is 19 residues long. The CDR3 loop reads CASSLPRYRRKDSGNTIYF. The CDR3 bases are TGTGCCAGCAGTTTACCTCGCTACCGTCGCAAGGACAGCGGAAACACCATATATTTT.

J is TRBJ2-2 and V is TRBV6-2 or TRBV6-3; 7 nucleotides align to TRBD1. The V segment lost 5 bases and the J segment 5 bases; nucleotides outside the gene matches: 5. CDR1 and CDR2 (germline): MNHEY, SVGEGT. This CDR3 comprises 14 residues. The CDR3 coding sequence is TGTGCCAGCAGTGCCGGGACAGCGACCGGGGAGCTGTTTTTT. This sequence encodes CASSAGTATGELFF.

The chain is built from TRBV3-1 (or the pseudogene TRBV3-2) and TRBJ2-7; 8 nucleotides align to TRBD2. Unmatched junction bases numbered 5, after V lost 4 bases and J lost 6 bases. Germline assignment: CDR1 LGHDT and CDR2 YNNKEL (reference sequence). The CDR3 extends over 13 amino acids. CDR3 amino acids: CASSLGTSREQYF. CDR3 in DNA: TGTGCCAGCAGCCTAGGGACTAGTCGCGAGCAGTACTTC.

The rearrangement joins TRBV27 to TRBJ1-1; a weak D match, TRBD1 (6 bases). The length of the CDR3 is 20 residues. V lost 6 bases and J 0 bases, leaving 29 bases between the germline ends. Germline-derived CDR1 and CDR2 are MNHEY and SMNVEV (reference sequence). The DNA for the CDR3 is TGTGCCAGCAGCATCGGACAGAGCCCGGGGAATAGGGAAATGAACACTGAAGCTTTCTTT. Translating it yields CASSIGQSPGNREMNTEAFF.

The chain uses TRBV2 and TRBJ2-2, with 7 bases matching TRBD1. This CDR3 has 15 residues. The germline V gene has CDR1 SNHLY and CDR2 FYNNEI. The V and J ends lost 3 bases and 5 bases, in that order; junction bases with no gene match: 6. The CDR3 DNA reads as TGTGCCAGCAGTGAGATGGCAGGGGGAACCGGGGAGCTGTTTTTT. Its protein is CASSEMAGGTGELFF.

The chain links TRBV28 to TRBJ2-7; TRBD1 matches 8 bases. The CDR3 consists of 12 residues. The V and J ends lost 8 bases and 3 bases, in that order; junction bases with no gene match: 3. Germline values: CDR1 MDHEN, CDR2 SYDVKM. CDR3 sequence reads: CASGQGDYEQYF. The CDR3 DNA reads TGTGCCAGCGGACAGGGAGACTACGAGCAGTACTTC.

The J gene is TRBJ2-2, the V gene TRBV27; D is possibly TRBD1 (5 bases). Trimming shortened V by 5 bases and J by 2 bases, and 12 bases separated the two germline ends. This CDR3 is 15 amino acids long. Germline V gives CDR1 MNHEY, CDR2 SMNVEV (reference sequence). CDR3 protein: CASSPIGVNTGELFF. CDR3 nucleotide sequence: TGTGCCAGCAGTCCCATAGGGGTCAACACCGGGGAGCTGTTTTTT.